This TCR beta chain was captured by sequencing in a study of blood T cell repertoires in COVID-19. About the study: Sample material is recorded as cDNA or gDNA derived from T cells, B-cell-depleted T cells, or PBMCs.

Profiled with immunoSEQ multiplex PCR; TCRdb holds only in-frame clones, not every one. The data contain under 250,000 clones, over 75% of them singletons. Enrollment of patients from Seattle took place during active infection, with longitudinal follow-up. The V end was cut by 1 base, the J end by 1 base, with 7 bases between. The CDR3 is 14 amino acids. The germline V gene has CDR1 LGHDT and CDR2 YNNKEL (reference sequence). The chain uses TRBV3-1 (or the pseudogene TRBV3-2) and TRBJ2-5, with D hard to call. The clonotype was recovered from a man aged 50-60 years with COVID-19, enrolled during active disease. What was sequenced was peripheral blood. This CDR3 reads CASSQGNSQETQYF. In nucleotides, the CDR3 is TGTGCCAGCAGCCAAGGAAACAGCCAAGAGACCCAGTACTTC.